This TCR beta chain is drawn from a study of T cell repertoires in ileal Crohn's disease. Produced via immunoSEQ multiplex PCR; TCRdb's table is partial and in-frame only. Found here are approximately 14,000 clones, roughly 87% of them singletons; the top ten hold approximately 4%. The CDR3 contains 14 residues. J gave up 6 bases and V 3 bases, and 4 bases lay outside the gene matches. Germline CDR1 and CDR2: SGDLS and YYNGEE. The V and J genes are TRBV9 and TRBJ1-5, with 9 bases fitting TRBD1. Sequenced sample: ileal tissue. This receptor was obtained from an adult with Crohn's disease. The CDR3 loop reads CASSAGTGIQPQHF. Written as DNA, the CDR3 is TGTGCCAGCAGCGCAGGGACAGGGATTCAGCCCCAGCATTTT.